The 6 T cell receptor beta chains in this list originate from one sample, sequenced in a study of beta chain features in type 1 diabetes. Isolated RNA was reverse transcribed in full, so expressed TCRB transcripts were sequenced. TCRdb keeps only in-frame clones here, not all; method: immunoSEQ multiplex PCR. Of some 270,000 clones detected, 13% to 15% appear once; the ten largest clones hold more than 0.02%. Specimen: naive CD4+ T cells from blood. The receptors here all came from a woman in her forties in good health.

The chain carries TRBV6-1 and TRBJ2-7; 7 bases align to TRBD2. Germline V CDR1 and CDR2: MNHNS, SASEGT. The CDR3 contains 14 residues. Germline trimming cut 8 bases from V and 5 bases from J; bases unmatched to any gene: 12. CDR3 sequence: CASRLWGGEDEQYF. DNA of the CDR3: TGTGCCAGCCGTTTATGGGGAGGGGAGGACGAGCAGTACTTC.

The genes are TRBV6-6 and TRBJ2-3; TRBD2 is a possible D gene (5 bases). Per the germline V gene, CDR1 is MNHNY and CDR2 is SVGAGI (reference sequence). The CDR3 contains 13 residues. Deletions cut 6 bases from V and 0 bases from J, with 7 bases between. In DNA form, the CDR3 reads TGTGCCAGCAGCTCTAGCAGCACAGATACGCAGTATTTT. It yields the protein CASSSSSTDTQYF.

The chain combines TRBV9 with TRBJ1-3, with D hard to call. CDR1 is SGDLS and CDR2 is YYNGEE in the germline V gene. This CDR3 comprises 14 residues. Trimming removed 1 base at V and 8 bases at J, with 13 bases between. The CDR3 bases are TGTGCCAGCAGCGTAAACAGTTGGCAGGACACCATATATTTT. This codes for CASSVNSWQDTIYF.

V and J are TRBV6-5 and TRBJ1-2; TRBD1 is a possible D gene (6 bases). Trimming left V 5 bases short and J 7 bases short, with 11 bases between. CDR1 MNHEY and CDR2 SVGAGI come from the germline V gene. CDR3 length: 12 amino acids. CDR3 region: CASSLGGGGYTF. As DNA, the CDR3 is TGTGCCAGCAGTCTTGGGGGCGGTGGCTACACCTTC.

This clone was counted a few times. This chain links TRBV7-2 with TRBJ2-7; TRBD1 is a possible D gene (6 bases). The germline V gene encodes CDR1 SGHTA and CDR2 FQGNSA. The CDR3 consists of 14 residues. V gave up 6 bases and J gave up 4 bases, with 16 bases separating them. The CDR3 region has the DNA TGTGCCAGCAGGTATCCCGGGACACTATACGAGCAGTACTTC. This codes for CASRYPGTLYEQYF. Drawing the rest from reference TRBV7-2 and TRBJ2-7, the complete variable domain is GAGVSQSPSNKVTEKGKDVELRCDPISGHTALYWYRQSLGQGLEFLIYFQGNSAPDKSGLPSDRFSAERTGGSVSTLTIQRTQQEDSAVYLCASRYPGTLYEQYFGPGTRLTVT.

The chain has TRBV4-1 and TRBJ2-2; a weak D match, TRBD1 (5 bases). The germline V and J ends were trimmed by 4 bases and 6 bases, with 9 bases remaining between them. CDR1 and CDR2 (germline): MGHRA, YSYEKL. CDR3 length equals 13 residues. CDR3 sequence (DNA): TGCGCCAGCAGCCGGGCAGGGTCCGGGGAGCTGTTTTTT. It translates to CASSRAGSGELFF.